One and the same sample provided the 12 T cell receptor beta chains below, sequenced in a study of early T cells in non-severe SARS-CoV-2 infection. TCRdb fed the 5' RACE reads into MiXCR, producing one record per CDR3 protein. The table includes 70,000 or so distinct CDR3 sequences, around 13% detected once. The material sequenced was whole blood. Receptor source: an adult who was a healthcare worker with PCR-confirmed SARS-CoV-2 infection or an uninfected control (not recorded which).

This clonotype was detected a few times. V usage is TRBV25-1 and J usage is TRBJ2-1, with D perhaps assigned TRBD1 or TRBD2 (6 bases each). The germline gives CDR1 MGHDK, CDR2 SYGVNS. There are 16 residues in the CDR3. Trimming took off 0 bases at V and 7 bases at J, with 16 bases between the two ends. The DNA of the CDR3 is TGTGCCAGCAGTGAATATGCCGGGGGCTTGTTTAATGAGCAGTTCTTC. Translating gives CASSEYAGGLFNEQFF.

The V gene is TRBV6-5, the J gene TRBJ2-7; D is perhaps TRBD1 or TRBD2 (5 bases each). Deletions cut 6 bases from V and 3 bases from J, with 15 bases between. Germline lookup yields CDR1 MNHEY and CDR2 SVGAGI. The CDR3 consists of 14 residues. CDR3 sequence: CASSSSGGIYEQYF. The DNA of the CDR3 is TGTGCCAGCAGCTCCTCTGGGGGAATCTACGAGCAGTACTTC.

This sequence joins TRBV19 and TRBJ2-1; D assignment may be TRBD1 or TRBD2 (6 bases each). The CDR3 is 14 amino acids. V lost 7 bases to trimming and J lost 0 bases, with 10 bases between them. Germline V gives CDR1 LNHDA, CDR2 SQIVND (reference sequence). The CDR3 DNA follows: TGTGCCAGTACTCGGGGGCGCTCCTACAATGAGCAGTTCTTC. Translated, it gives CASTRGRSYNEQFF.

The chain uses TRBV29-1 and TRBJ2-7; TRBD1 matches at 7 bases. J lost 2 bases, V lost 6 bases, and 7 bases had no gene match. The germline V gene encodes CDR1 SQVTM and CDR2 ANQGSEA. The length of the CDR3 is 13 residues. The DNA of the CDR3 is TGCAGCGTCATTCGCGGACAGGCCTACGAGCAGTACTTC. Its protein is CSVIRGQAYEQYF.

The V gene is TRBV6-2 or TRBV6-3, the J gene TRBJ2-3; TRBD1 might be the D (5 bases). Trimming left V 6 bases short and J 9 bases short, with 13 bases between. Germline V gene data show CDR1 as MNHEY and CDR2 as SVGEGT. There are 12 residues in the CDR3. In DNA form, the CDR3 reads TGTGCCAGCAGCATAACAGGATCGACGCAGTATTTT. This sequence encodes CASSITGSTQYF.

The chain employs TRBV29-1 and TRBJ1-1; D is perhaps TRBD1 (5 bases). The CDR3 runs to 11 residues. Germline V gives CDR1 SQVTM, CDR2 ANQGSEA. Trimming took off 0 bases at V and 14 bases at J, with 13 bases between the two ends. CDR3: CSVEEGDSPFF. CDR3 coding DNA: TGCAGCGTTGAAGAAGGGGATTCGCCGTTCTTT.

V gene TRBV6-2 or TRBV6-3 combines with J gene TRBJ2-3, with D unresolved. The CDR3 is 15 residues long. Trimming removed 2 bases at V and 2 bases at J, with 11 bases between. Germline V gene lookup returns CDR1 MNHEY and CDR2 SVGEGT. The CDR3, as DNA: TGTGCCAGCAGTTACCGCGGAGATTTCACAGATACGCAGTATTTT. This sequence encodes CASSYRGDFTDTQYF.

CDR3 sequence (DNA): TGTGCCAGCAGCGTAGCCGGGGGCCCCTGGCAGCAGTACTTC. This gives the protein CASSVAGGPWQQYF. V gene TRBV9 combines with J gene TRBJ2-7; D may correspond to TRBD1 or TRBD2 (6 bases each). The ends were cut back, 0 bases at V and 8 bases at J, with 15 bases in the middle. Looked up from germline, CDR1 is SGDLS and CDR2 is YYNGEE. CDR3 length equals 14 residues.

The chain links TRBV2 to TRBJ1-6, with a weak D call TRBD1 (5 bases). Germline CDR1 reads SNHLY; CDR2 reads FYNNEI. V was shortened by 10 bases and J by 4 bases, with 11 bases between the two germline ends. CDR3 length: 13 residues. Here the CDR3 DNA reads TGTGCCATGACAGTAGAATATAATTCACCCCTCCACTTT. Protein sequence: CAMTVEYNSPLHF.

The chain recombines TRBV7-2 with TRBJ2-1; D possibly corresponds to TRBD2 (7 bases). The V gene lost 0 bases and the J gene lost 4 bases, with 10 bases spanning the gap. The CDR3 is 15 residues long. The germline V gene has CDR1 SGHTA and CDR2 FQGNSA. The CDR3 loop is CASSLAKGGYNEQFF. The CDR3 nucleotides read TGTGCCAGCAGCTTAGCTAAGGGGGGGTACAATGAGCAGTTCTTC.

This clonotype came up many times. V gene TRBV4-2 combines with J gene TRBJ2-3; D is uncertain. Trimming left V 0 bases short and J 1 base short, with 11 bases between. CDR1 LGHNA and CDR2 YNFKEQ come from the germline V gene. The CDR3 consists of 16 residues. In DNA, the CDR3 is TGTGCCAGCAGCCAAGATCCGGCATTAGGCACAGATACGCAGTATTTT. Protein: CASSQDPALGTDTQYF.

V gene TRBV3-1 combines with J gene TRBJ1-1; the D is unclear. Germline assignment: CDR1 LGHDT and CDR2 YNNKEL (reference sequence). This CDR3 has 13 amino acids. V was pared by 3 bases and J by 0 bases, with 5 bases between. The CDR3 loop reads CASSQDLNTEAFF. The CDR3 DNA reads TGTGCCAGCAGCCAGGACTTGAACACTGAAGCTTTCTTT.